These 7 T cell receptor beta chains were all obtained from the same sample, sequenced in a study of patients and donors after allogeneic stem cell transplantation. MiXCR, run by TCRdb on the RT-PCR reads, gives a single entry per CDR3 protein. The sample carries under 170,000 distinct CDR3 sequences, roughly two fifths recorded once. Sequenced sample: blood, either unsorted or a sorted T cell fraction (not recorded which). Source of these receptors: a human donor who was either an allogeneic HSCT recipient or a stem cell or donor lymphocyte infusion donor (not recorded which). It is not recorded whose cells these are; they may come from a transplant donor.

The V and J genes are TRBV25-1 and TRBJ1-6, with D unresolved. This CDR3 has 14 amino acids. Trimming removed 4 bases from V and 4 bases from J, with 8 bases in between. Germline V gene data show CDR1 as MGHDK and CDR2 as SYGVNS. CDR3 DNA sequence: TGTGCCAGCAGTGCTGCATTGTATAATTCACCCCTCCACTTT. This translates into CASSAALYNSPLHF.

DNA for the CDR3: TGCGCCAGCAGCCAAGAAGCCCAGCGGGGGGCCTACAATGAGCAGTTCTTC. Protein sequence: CASSQEAQRGAYNEQFF. The V and J genes are TRBV4-1 and TRBJ2-1, with 9 bases matching TRBD2. V was pared by 0 bases and J by 2 bases, with 5 bases of the junction left unmatched. The length of the CDR3 is 17 residues. Looked up from germline, CDR1 is MGHRA and CDR2 is YSYEKL.

V is TRBV5-1 and J is TRBJ1-1; a weak D match, TRBD1 (5 bases). V shed 4 bases and J shed 6 bases, with 16 bases lying between them. There are 14 residues in the CDR3. The V gene's germline CDR1 is SGHRS and CDR2 YFSETQ. CDR3 in DNA: TGCGCCAGCAGCGGGCTCGGGGGTAGCGCTGAAGCTTTCTTT. It yields the protein CASSGLGGSAEAFF.

The CDR3 region is CASSYSGQGEKAAFF. DNA of the CDR3: TGTGCCAGCAGTTATTCCGGACAGGGTGAGAAGGCAGCTTTCTTT. The chain joins TRBV6-6 to TRBJ1-1; TRBD1 agrees at 8 bases. After removal of 3 bases from V and 10 bases from J, the junction contained 13 bases not matched to a gene. The CDR3 loop spans 15 amino acids. CDR1 MNHNY and CDR2 SVGAGI come from the germline V gene (reference sequence).

The chain has TRBV20-1 and TRBJ2-7; D assignment may be TRBD1 or TRBD2 (6 bases each). CDR1 is DFQATT and CDR2 is SNEGSKA in the germline V gene (reference sequence). With 1 base removed from V and 4 bases from J, the gap between germline ends came to 8 bases. The CDR3 is made up of 12 amino acids. CDR3 region: CSARGGAYEQYV. CDR3 nucleotide sequence: TGCAGTGCTAGAGGGGGGGCTTACGAGCAGTACGTC.

V gene TRBV4-1 combines with J gene TRBJ1-1, with D possibly matching TRBD1 (6 bases). The ends were cut back, 2 bases at V and 0 bases at J, with 7 bases in the middle. CDR3 size: 14 residues. Germline V gene sequence: CDR1 MGHRA, CDR2 YSYEKL. CDR3 loop: CASSQNRVNTEAFF. The CDR3 DNA reads TGCGCCAGCAGCCAAAACAGGGTGAACACTGAAGCTTTCTTT.

V gene TRBV12-3 or TRBV12-4 combines with J gene TRBJ1-2, with a possible D match to TRBD1 (6 bases). This CDR3 spans 15 amino acids. V lost 6 bases and J 5 bases, leaving 19 bases between the germline ends. The CDR3 region has the DNA TGTGCCAGCAGCCGTCCAGGGGCCGTCCAATATGGCTACACCTTC. This sequence encodes CASSRPGAVQYGYTF.